This paragraph covers one T cell receptor (beta chain) sequence. V lost 3 bases to trimming and J lost 6 bases, with 10 bases between them. The germline V gene has CDR1 LNHDA and CDR2 SQIVND (reference sequence). This CDR3 is 13 amino acids long. As handled by the study authors: Amplification of reference gene primers provided the estimated nucleated cell counts. The data were produced by immunoSEQ multiplex PCR, yet TCRdb's version contains in-frame clones alone and is incomplete. From that table come the V and J calls and clone size; the DNA was used to work out D and trimming. The sample has 200,000 to 250,000 clones; 80% to 85% are singletons. The data were obtained in a study of blood T cell repertoires in COVID-19. Study-wide background: Acute and convalescent COVID-19 samples came from the United States, Italy and Spain. Sample material is recorded as cDNA or gDNA derived from T cells, B-cell-depleted T cells, or PBMCs.

During active infection, Seattle patients enrolled and were then monitored through disease. Sequences were obtained from peripheral blood. This receptor was taken from a woman in her sixties or seventies with COVID-19, enrolled during active disease. This chain joins TRBV19 and TRBJ2-3, with D perhaps matching TRBD2 (5 bases). CDR3 loop: CASSIRPGDTQYF. The CDR3 DNA sequence: TGTGCCAGTAGTATTCGCCCGGGGGATACGCAGTATTTT. The variable domain in full, completed from reference TRBV19 and TRBJ2-3, reads DGGITQSPKYLFRKEGQNVTLSCEQNLNHDAMYWYRQDPGQGLRLIYYSQIVNDFQKGDIAEGYSVSREKKESFPLTVTSAQKNPTAFYLCASSIRPGDTQYFGPGTRLTVL.